These 25 T cell receptor beta chains were sequenced from one sample in a study of T cell responses to AZD1222 COVID-19 vaccine. Here immunoSEQ multiplex PCR was the method, and the copy in TCRdb shows in-frame clones only, minus some. The data hold 50,000 to 65,000 clones, with around 89% observed a single time. This material consisted of peripheral blood, taken 28 days after the second AZD1222 dose. The receptors originated from an adult who received the AZD1222 COVID-19 vaccine.

This clone was found a few times. V is TRBV30 and J is TRBJ1-5; tentative D call: TRBD1 (6 bases). Trimming removed 5 bases from V and 4 bases from J, with 12 bases in between. Germline V lookup: CDR1 GTSNPN, CDR2 SVGIG (reference sequence). The length of the CDR3 is 13 residues. CDR3: CAWDRGGNQPQHF. The CDR3 region has the DNA TGTGCCTGGGATAGGGGGGGGAATCAGCCCCAGCATTTT.

A note on this clone: The sample carries other DNA sequences with the same CDR3. V gene TRBV12-3 or TRBV12-4 combines with J gene TRBJ2-7; maybe TRBD1 (5 bases). The CDR3 covers 11 residues. With 6 bases removed from V and 5 bases from J, the gap between germline ends came to 8 bases. The CDR3 sequence is CASSPGNEQYF. CDR3 nucleotides: TGTGCCAGCAGCCCAGGGAACGAGCAGTACTTC.

V gene TRBV6-5 combines with J gene TRBJ1-5, with TRBD1 identical over 10 bases. V lost 6 bases and J lost 4; bases outside the gene matches: 6. CDR3 size: 15 residues. The V gene's germline CDR1 is MNHEY and CDR2 SVGAGI. CDR3 sequence: CASSPDRGRNQPQHF. The CDR3 coding sequence is TGTGCCAGCAGCCCGGACAGGGGGAGGAATCAGCCCCAGCATTTT.

V and J are TRBV19 and TRBJ1-1; D might be TRBD1 (5 bases). Germline assignment: CDR1 LNHDA and CDR2 SQIVND (reference sequence). This CDR3 region has 15 residues. V was clipped by 5 bases and J by 4 bases, with 17 bases between them. In DNA form, the CDR3 reads TGTGCCAGTAGTTGGGGTTCGGGGGGAGGCACTGAAGCTTTCTTT. This translates into CASSWGSGGGTEAFF. The whole variable domain, remainder taken from reference TRBV19 and TRBJ1-1, is DGGITQSPKYLFRKEGQNVTLSCEQNLNHDAMYWYRQDPGQGLRLIYYSQIVNDFQKGDIAEGYSVSREKKESFPLTVTSAQKNPTAFYLCASSWGSGGGTEAFFGQGTRLTVV.

The J gene is TRBJ1-2, the V gene TRBV5-1; tentatively, D is TRBD1 (6 bases). This CDR3 has 18 residues. Germline CDR1 and CDR2: SGHRS and YFSETQ. The ends were cut back, 0 bases at V and 0 bases at J, with 18 bases in the middle. This CDR3 is CASSLATGGRSPNYGYTF. The CDR3 nucleotides are TGCGCCAGCAGCTTGGCGACGGGGGGGCGCTCCCCTAACTATGGCTACACCTTC.

This clone came up a few times. CDR3 sequence: CAWRTANSPLHF. CDR3 DNA: TGTGCCTGGAGGACAGCAAATTCACCCCTCCACTTT. This chain connects TRBV30 to TRBJ1-6; possibly TRBD1 for D (5 bases). Germline V gene lookup returns CDR1 GTSNPN and CDR2 SVGIG (reference sequence). Trimming took off 3 bases at V and 7 bases at J, with 7 bases between the two ends. The CDR3 runs to 12 residues. Using reference TRBV30 and TRBJ1-6 for the parts outside the CDR3, the full variable domain is SQTIHQWPATLVQPVGSPLSLECTVEGTSNPNLYWYRQAAGRGLQLLFYSVGIGQISSEVPQNLSASRPQDRQFILSSKKLLLSDSGFYLCAWRTANSPLHFGNGTRLTVT.

The V and J genes are TRBV5-1 and TRBJ1-2; TRBD1 might be the D (5 bases). This CDR3 spans 14 amino acids. V was clipped by 5 bases and J by 8 bases, with 19 bases between them. Germline CDR1 reads SGHRS; CDR2 reads YFSETQ. CDR3 sequence (DNA): TGCGCCAGCAGGGTAGCAGGGTCATCCTGGGGCTACACCTTC. It translates to CASRVAGSSWGYTF.

The rearrangement joins TRBV15 to TRBJ1-2, with TRBD1 matching over 8 bases. The junction had 5 bases not matched to a gene; V was cut back by 1 base and J by 7 bases. This CDR3 has 14 residues. Germline-derived CDR1 and CDR2 are LNHNV and YYDKDF (reference sequence). CDR3 coding DNA: TGTGCCACCAGCAGAGTCCAGGGGGCAGTTGGCTACACCTTC. It translates to CATSRVQGAVGYTF. Full variable domain (rest looked up from reference TRBV15 and TRBJ1-2): DAMVIQNPRYQVTQFGKPVTLSCSQTLNHNVMYWYQQKSSQAPKLLFHYYDKDFNNEADTPDNFQSRRPNTSFCFLDIRSPGLGDTAMYLCATSRVQGAVGYTFGSGTRLTVV.

A single count supports this clone. V is TRBV6-1 and J is TRBJ2-7; D gene unclear. Trimming shortened V by 0 bases and J by 2 bases, and 11 bases separated the two germline ends. This CDR3 spans 15 amino acids. CDR1 MNHNS and CDR2 SASEGT come from the germline V gene. The CDR3 here is CASSEALGLTYEQYF. CDR3 nucleotide sequence: TGTGCCAGCAGTGAAGCGTTAGGCTTGACCTACGAGCAGTACTTC.

The V call is TRBV12-3 or TRBV12-4, the J call TRBJ1-4, with a weak D call TRBD1 (5 bases). The CDR3 is 12 amino acids. The ends were cut back, 5 bases at V and 5 bases at J, with 6 bases in the middle. The CDR3 sequence: CASSRDNEKLFF. The CDR3 coding sequence is TGTGCCAGCAGTCGGGACAATGAAAAACTGTTTTTT.

This clone was seen a single time. The rearrangement uses TRBV28 and TRBJ2-1; D gene unclear. In germline, CDR1 is MDHEN, CDR2 SYDVKM. CDR3 size: 14 residues. The germline V and J ends were trimmed by 4 bases and 6 bases, with 13 bases remaining between them. CDR3 protein: CASSSFLGTNEQFF. CDR3 bases: TGTGCCAGCAGTTCATTCCTAGGCACCAATGAGCAGTTCTTC.

The chain links TRBV4-2 to TRBJ1-3; D ambiguous. Germline CDR1 LGHNA, CDR2 YNFKEQ. V was pared by 3 bases and J by 0 bases, with 12 bases between. There are 16 residues in the CDR3. This CDR3 reads CASSQDMWASGNTIYF. In nucleotides, the CDR3 is TGTGCCAGCAGCCAGGATATGTGGGCCTCTGGAAACACCATATATTTT.

The chain couples TRBV7-9 to TRBJ1-5, with TRBD1 matching over 9 bases. V dropped 5 bases and J dropped 0; count of bases not matched to a gene: 20. This CDR3 contains 21 residues. Germline loops: CDR1 SEHNR, CDR2 FQNEAQ (reference sequence). The CDR3: CASSRGRGQGEGFYSNQPQHF. CDR3 coding DNA: TGTGCCAGCAGCAGGGGCCGGGGACAGGGAGAAGGATTTTATAGCAATCAGCCCCAGCATTTT.

The gene calls are TRBV19 and TRBJ2-7; D gene unclear. The CDR3 runs 12 residues. CDR1 and CDR2 from the germline V gene are LNHDA and SQIVND (reference sequence). The germline V and J ends were trimmed by 7 bases and 4 bases, with 11 bases remaining between them. CDR3 loop: CASKSPGYEQYF. For the CDR3, the DNA is TGTGCCAGTAAGTCACCAGGTTACGAGCAGTACTTC.

The chain links TRBV27 to TRBJ2-7; maybe TRBD1 (6 bases). CDR1 and CDR2 (germline): MNHEY, SMNVEV (reference sequence). V was shortened by 11 bases and J by 2 bases, with 22 bases between the two germline ends. The CDR3 length is 15 residues. The CDR3 nucleotides read TGTGCCGAATTAATTAACCGGGACACTCCCTACGAGCAGTACTTC. Translating it yields CAELINRDTPYEQYF.

The genes are TRBV5-1 and TRBJ1-1; D not resolved. Germline loops: CDR1 SGHRS, CDR2 YFSETQ. V lost 2 bases to trimming and J lost 3 bases, with 8 bases between them. The CDR3 is 13 residues long. The CDR3 sequence: CASSLMAYTEAFF. The CDR3 DNA reads as TGCGCCAGCAGCTTAATGGCGTACACTGAAGCTTTCTTT.

This clone appeared a single time. The chain recombines TRBV24-1 with TRBJ1-5; unclear D gene. Germline V gene lookup returns CDR1 KGHDR and CDR2 SFDVKD. Between the trimmed V and J ends, which lost 2 bases and 1 base, there was a span of 14 bases. The CDR3 totals 17 residues. CDR3 loop: CATSDSAGMESNQPQHF. CDR3 DNA: TGTGCCACCAGTGATTCCGCGGGGATGGAGAGCAATCAGCCCCAGCATTTT.

The chain uses TRBV7-9 and TRBJ2-1; D uncertain. The V end lost 1 base, the J end lost 12 bases, and 10 bases lay between the germline ends. Germline lookup yields CDR1 SEHNR and CDR2 FQNEAQ (reference sequence). CDR3 length: 12 residues. The CDR3 protein is CASSLGAEGQFF. The CDR3 DNA reads TGTGCCAGCAGCTTAGGGGCCGAAGGGCAGTTCTTC.

This clone was seen a single time. V and J are TRBV5-1 and TRBJ1-1; no firm D call. Trimming removed 0 bases from V and 2 bases from J, with 11 bases in between. The CDR3 contains 15 residues. The germline V gene has CDR1 SGHRS and CDR2 YFSETQ. CDR3 nucleotides: TGCGCCAGCAGCTTGGTAAAGGACGGCAACACTGAAGCTTTCTTT. Translation gives CASSLVKDGNTEAFF.

This chain connects TRBV5-4 to TRBJ1-6; weak D call: TRBD1 (5 bases). The CDR3 is 16 amino acids. Germline V gives CDR1 SGHNT, CDR2 YYREEE (reference sequence). Trimming took 0 bases from V and 7 from J, leaving 14 bases between them. CDR3 sequence reads: CASSLASLGRNSPLHF. CDR3 DNA: TGTGCCAGCAGCTTGGCCTCATTGGGGCGGAATTCACCCCTCCACTTT.

The chain has TRBV5-1 and TRBJ2-3; D not certain. Trimming pared 0 bases from V and 6 bases from J, leaving 14 bases between. Germline lookup yields CDR1 SGHRS and CDR2 YFSETQ. The CDR3 is 15 amino acids. As DNA, the CDR3 is TGCGCCAGCAGCTTGGAGGGCAGCCTCACGGATACGCAGTATTTT. Encoded protein: CASSLEGSLTDTQYF.

The V gene is TRBV4-1, the J gene TRBJ2-7; 8 bases map to TRBD1. V trimming: 1 base; J trimming: 4 bases; junction bases outside the gene matches: 6. Germline V gene lookup returns CDR1 MGHRA and CDR2 YSYEKL. This CDR3 has 15 residues. CDR3 DNA sequence: TGCGCCAGCAGCCAAGCCGTGCAGGGGGCTTACGAGCAGTACTTC. Amino acids: CASSQAVQGAYEQYF.

In the case of this clone: Germline and junction disagree at one end, which may indicate a read error. The V and J genes are TRBV6-2 or TRBV6-3 and TRBJ1-5, with TRBD1 matching over 10 bases. CDR1 MNHEY and CDR2 SVGEGT come from the germline V gene. This CDR3 has 12 residues. The CDR3 DNA reads TGTGCCAGCAGTTACTCGACGGGACAGGGGATTTTT. Protein: CASSYSTGQGIF.

J is TRBJ2-1 and V is TRBV7-8; 7 positions match TRBD2. The CDR3 sequence is 16 residues long. The germline gives CDR1 SGHVS, CDR2 FQNEAQ. J was trimmed by 3 bases and V by 6 bases; bases with no gene match: 11. The CDR3 protein is CASSPMRERNYNEQFF. As DNA, the CDR3 is TGTGCCAGCAGTCCCATGCGGGAGCGTAACTACAATGAGCAGTTCTTC.

This clone was seen once. This rearrangement joins TRBV5-6 to TRBJ2-1; 13 positions match TRBD2. The CDR3 totals 16 residues. The V gene's germline CDR1 is SGHDT and CDR2 YYEEEE. V was pared by 3 bases and J by 6 bases, with 6 bases of the junction left unmatched. CDR3 amino acids: CASSSGLAGVSNEQFF. CDR3 nucleotide sequence: TGTGCCAGCAGCTCAGGACTAGCGGGAGTTAGCAATGAGCAGTTCTTC.